This T cell receptor (beta chain) was captured in a study of OX40 agonist ivuxolimab in advanced cancers. General study points: CD4+ and CD8+ blood T cells expanded clonally by week 6 at 0.1 to 3.0 mg/kg.

About this clone: Its antigen is unidentified.

Sequencing used immunoSEQ multiplex PCR; TCRdb keeps in-frame clones, though not all of them. The table records around 94,000 clones, approximately 89% of them present only once. Germline V CDR1 and CDR2: SGHTA, FQGNSA. The V segment lost 6 bases and the J segment 2 bases; nucleotides outside the gene matches: 10. This CDR3 spans 15 amino acids. This specimen consisted of CD4+ or CD8+ T cells sorted from blood, obtained in a trial of the OX40 agonist ivuxolimab. The TCR comes from an adult with an advanced solid tumor such as melanoma, head and neck, liver or kidney cancer. The chain carries TRBV7-2 and TRBJ2-7, with TRBD1 identical over 7 bases. The CDR3 is CASSFSSGQPYEQYF. CDR3 DNA sequence: TGTGCCAGCAGTTTCTCGTCGGGACAGCCCTACGAGCAGTACTTC.